This TCR beta chain was found in a study of cytomegalovirus exposure and HLA in healthy donors. The CDR3 is 14 amino acids. The germline CDR1 and CDR2 sequences are MNHNS and SASEGT. Trimming cost V 8 bases and J 4 bases; bases outside gene matches: 9. Data came from immunoSEQ multiplex PCR; TCRdb stores just in-frame clones and leaves some out. The table shows more than 250,000 clones, with roughly 90% occurring only once. Sequencing was carried out using PBMCs. The chain is built from TRBV6-1 and TRBJ2-7; 9 nucleotides agree with TRBD1. The receptor was derived from a woman in her 30s in good health and CMV-seropositive. The CDR3 reads CASRLTGGKYEQYF. The CDR3 bases are TGTGCCAGCCGATTAACAGGGGGCAAGTACGAGCAGTACTTC.